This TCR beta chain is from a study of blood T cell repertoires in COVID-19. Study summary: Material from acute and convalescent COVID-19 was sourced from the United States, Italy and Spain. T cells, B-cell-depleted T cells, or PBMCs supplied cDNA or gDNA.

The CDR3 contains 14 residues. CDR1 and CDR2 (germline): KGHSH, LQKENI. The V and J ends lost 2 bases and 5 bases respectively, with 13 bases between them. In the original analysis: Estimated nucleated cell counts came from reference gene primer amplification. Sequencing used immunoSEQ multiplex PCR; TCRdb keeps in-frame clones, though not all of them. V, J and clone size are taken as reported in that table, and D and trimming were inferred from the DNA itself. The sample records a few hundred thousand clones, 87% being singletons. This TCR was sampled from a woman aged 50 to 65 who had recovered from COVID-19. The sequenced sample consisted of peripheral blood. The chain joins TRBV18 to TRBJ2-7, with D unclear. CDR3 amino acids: CASSPRSGTHEQYF. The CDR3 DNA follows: TGTGCCAGCTCACCAAGGTCAGGCACCCACGAGCAGTACTTC.